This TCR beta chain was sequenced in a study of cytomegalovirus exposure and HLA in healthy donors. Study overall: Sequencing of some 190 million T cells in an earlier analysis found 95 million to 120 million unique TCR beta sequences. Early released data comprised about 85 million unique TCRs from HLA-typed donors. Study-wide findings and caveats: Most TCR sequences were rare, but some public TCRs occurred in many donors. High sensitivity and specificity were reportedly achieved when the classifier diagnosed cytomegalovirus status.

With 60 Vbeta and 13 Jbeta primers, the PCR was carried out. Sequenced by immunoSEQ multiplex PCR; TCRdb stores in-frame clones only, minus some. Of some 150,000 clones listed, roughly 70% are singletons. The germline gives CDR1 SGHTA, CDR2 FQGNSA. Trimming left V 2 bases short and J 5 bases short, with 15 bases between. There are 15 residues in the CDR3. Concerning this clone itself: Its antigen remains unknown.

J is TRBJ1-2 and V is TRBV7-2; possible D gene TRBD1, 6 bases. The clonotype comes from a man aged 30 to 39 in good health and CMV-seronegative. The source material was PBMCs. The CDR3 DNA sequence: TGTGCCAGCAGCTTAACAATCCAGGGGCTTTATGGCTACACCTTC. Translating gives CASSLTIQGLYGYTF. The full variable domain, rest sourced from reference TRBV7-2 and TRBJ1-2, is GAGVSQSPSNKVTEKGKDVELRCDPISGHTALYWYRQSLGQGLEFLIYFQGNSAPDKSGLPSDRFSAERTGGSVSTLTIQRTQQEDSAVYLCASSLTIQGLYGYTFGSGTRLTVV.